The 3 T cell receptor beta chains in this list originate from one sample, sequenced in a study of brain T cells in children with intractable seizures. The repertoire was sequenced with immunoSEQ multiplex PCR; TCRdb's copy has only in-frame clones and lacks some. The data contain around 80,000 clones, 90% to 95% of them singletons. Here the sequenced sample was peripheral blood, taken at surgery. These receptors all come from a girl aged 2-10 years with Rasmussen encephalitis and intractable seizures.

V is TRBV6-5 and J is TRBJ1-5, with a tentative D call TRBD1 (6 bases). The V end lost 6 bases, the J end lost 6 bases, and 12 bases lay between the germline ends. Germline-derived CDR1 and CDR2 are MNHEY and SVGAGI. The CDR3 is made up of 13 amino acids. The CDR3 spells CASRGNRVQPQHF. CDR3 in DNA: TGTGCCAGCAGAGGCAACAGGGTTCAGCCCCAGCATTTT.

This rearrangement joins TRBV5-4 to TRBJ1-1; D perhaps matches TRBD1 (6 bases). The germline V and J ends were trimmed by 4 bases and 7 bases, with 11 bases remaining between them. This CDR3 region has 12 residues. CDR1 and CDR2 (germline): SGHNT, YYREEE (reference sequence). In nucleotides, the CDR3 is TGTGCCAGCAGCCCTGGAGGGGGTGAAGCTTTCTTT. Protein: CASSPGGGEAFF.

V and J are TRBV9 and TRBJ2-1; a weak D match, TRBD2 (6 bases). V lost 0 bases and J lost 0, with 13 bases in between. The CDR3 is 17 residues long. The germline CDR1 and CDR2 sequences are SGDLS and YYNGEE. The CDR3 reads CASSVDVGTYSYNEQFF. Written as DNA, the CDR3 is TGTGCCAGCAGCGTAGACGTCGGGACTTACTCCTACAATGAGCAGTTCTTC.